This entry lists 3 T cell receptor beta chains sequenced from one sample in a study of blood T cell repertoires in COVID-19. Using immunoSEQ multiplex PCR, the repertoire was profiled, and TCRdb retains in-frame clones only, with some absent. The data contain some 45,000 clones, approximately 80% of them singletons. Sequencing was carried out using peripheral blood. The origin of the receptors is a man between 60 and 75 years old with acute or convalescent COVID-19.

V usage is TRBV27 and J usage is TRBJ1-6; D not certain. Trimming removed 0 bases at V and 9 bases at J, with 9 bases between. The CDR3 consists of 14 residues. Germline V gene sequence: CDR1 MNHEY, CDR2 SMNVEV (reference sequence). As DNA, the CDR3 is TGTGCCAGCAGTTTATCCCAGGACTTTTCACCCCTCCACTTT. This encodes CASSLSQDFSPLHF.

The rearrangement links TRBV5-5 to TRBJ1-1, with D possibly being TRBD1 (6 bases). The CDR3 is made up of 14 amino acids. The germline gives CDR1 SGHKS, CDR2 YYEKEE (reference sequence). Trimming took 0 bases from V and 6 from J, leaving 12 bases between them. This CDR3 is CASSLGRGTAEAFF. CDR3 coding DNA: TGTGCCAGCAGCTTGGGCAGGGGCACTGCTGAAGCTTTCTTT.

The V call is TRBV6-2 or TRBV6-3, the J call TRBJ2-3; 7 bases agree with TRBD1. Trimming removed 0 bases from V and 7 bases from J; junction bases left unmatched: 10. Germline V gene data show CDR1 as MNHEY and CDR2 as SVGEGT. The CDR3 has 16 amino acids. The chain's CDR3 is CASSYSQTGSTYTQYF. The CDR3 DNA sequence: TGTGCCAGCAGTTACTCGCAGACAGGGAGTACGTATACGCAGTATTTT.